These 27 T cell receptor beta chains were sequenced from one sample in a study of tumor-infiltrating lymphocytes in primary liver carcinoma. The tissue used was unsorted bulk material of roughly 17-33 mg. RNA and DNA were co-extracted from it with the AllPrep DNA/RNA mini kit. The input was roughly 0.5 ug total RNA; TCR beta cDNA was made from it with a constant-region primer. What produced the TCR beta libraries was three nested multiplex PCR rounds using slightly modified ARM-PCR. Both of the initial two PCR rounds ran for 10 cycles and employed TRBV1-TRBV30 forward primers alongside a C-beta reverse primer. TCRdb itself ran the multiplex PCR reads through MiXCR, one entry per CDR3 protein. Of 90,000 to 150,000 distinct CDR3 sequences in the sample, around 65% were seen once. The sequenced sample was tumor-adjacent normal liver tissue. The receptors were sampled from a woman aged 55-70 years with primary liver carcinoma and hepatitis B virus infection.

The sample holds many counts of this clonotype. The chain couples TRBV14 to TRBJ1-6; D possibly corresponds to TRBD1 (5 bases). The CDR3 is 15 amino acids. V was trimmed by 4 bases and J by 10 bases, leaving 17 bases between them. The germline V gene encodes CDR1 SGHDN and CDR2 FVKESK. The CDR3 nucleotides read TGTGCCAGCAGCCTAAAATTTATAGGGGTGTCACCCCTCCACTTT. Amino acid sequence: CASSLKFIGVSPLHF.

With respect to this clonotype: A much bigger clone sits one base away, suggesting this may be a read error. The chain is built from TRBV28 and TRBJ1-6; D gene ambiguous. Germline CDR1 is MDHEN and CDR2 is SYDVKM. The CDR3 is 13 amino acids. This CDR3 is CASSFGDNSALHF. The DNA of the CDR3 is TGTGCCAGCAGTTTCGGTGATAATTCAGCCCTCCACTTT.

Regarding this clonotype: An end of the junction does not agree with germline; a read error may underlie this. The chain joins TRBV12-3 or TRBV12-4 to TRBJ1-1, with unresolved D. The CDR3 covers 15 residues. CDR3 in DNA: TGTGACAGCAGTTTAGCGCGGGTGGGGAACACTGAAACTTTCTTT. Amino acids: CDSSLARVGNTETFF.

The chain carries TRBV12-3 or TRBV12-4 and TRBJ2-3, with D possibly called TRBD1 or TRBD2 (6 bases each). This CDR3 is 15 amino acids long. V was pared by 1 base and J by 8 bases, with 16 bases between. In DNA form, the CDR3 reads TGTGCCAGCAGTTTAGGACAGGTCAGGGGAGGTACGCAGTATTTT. Translated: CASSLGQVRGGTQYF.

As regards this clonotype: At one end the junction does not follow the germline gene, possibly because of a read error. This chain uses TRBV11-2 with TRBJ2-1; possible D gene TRBD1, 6 bases. The germline CDR1 and CDR2 sequences are SGHAT and FQNNGV. CDR3 length: 14 residues. In nucleotides, the CDR3 is TGTGCCAGTAGCTTAACAGGGTGGCCCAATGAGCTGTACTTC. Amino acids: CASSLTGWPNELYF.

Comment on this clonotype: The junction differs from germline at one of its ends, possibly a read error. The V and J genes are TRBV4-2 and TRBJ2-3; D tentatively reads TRBD1 or TRBD2 (5 bases each). CDR3 size: 14 residues. Per the germline V gene, CDR1 is LGHNA and CDR2 is YNFKEQ. CDR3 coding DNA: TGTGCCACCAGCCAGCCCGAGGGACCGAATACGCAGTATTTT. Translating gives CATSQPEGPNTQYF.

About this clonotype itself: The germline gene is not matched at one end of the junction; a read error may be the cause. This sequence joins TRBV4-1 and TRBJ2-7; unclear D gene. The CDR3 runs to 15 residues. Germline assignment: CDR1 MGHRA and CDR2 YSYEKL. This CDR3 is CASCQDNLNYGEQYF. The CDR3, as DNA: TGCGCCAGCTGCCAAGATAACTTAAACTATGGAGAGCAGTACTTC.

This clonotype showed up just once. A much larger clone differs from this one at a single base, so this may be a read error. The chain combines TRBV5-1 with TRBJ2-2; D is perhaps TRBD2 (6 bases). This CDR3 has 16 residues. Germline V CDR1 and CDR2: SGHRS, YFSETQ. The CDR3 is CASSLVPAGRTVELFF. For the CDR3, the DNA is TGCGCCAGCAGCTTGGTTCCTGCGGGACGGACCGTGGAGCTGTTTTTT.

For this clonotype: The junction departs from germline at one end; a sequencing error may be responsible. The chain recombines TRBV6-1 with TRBJ1-4, with D tentatively TRBD1 (5 bases). The CDR3 sequence is 14 residues long. The germline CDR1 and CDR2 sequences are MNHNS and SASEGT. CDR3 protein: CASSTGGASEKPFF. The CDR3 coding sequence is TGTGCCAGCAGCACAGGAGGCGCGAGTGAAAAACCGTTTTTT.

This clonotype was counted ten times or more. The chain's CDR3 is CASSEARGVFNQPQHF. In DNA form, the CDR3 reads TGTGCCAGCAGTGAAGCTCGGGGGGTTTTTAATCAGCCCCAGCATTTT. The chain links TRBV6-1 to TRBJ1-5, with a possible D match to TRBD1 (5 bases). The V end was cut by 0 bases, the J end by 4 bases, with 13 bases between. Per germline, CDR1 MNHNS and CDR2 SASEGT. The CDR3 consists of 16 residues.

As to this clonotype: An end of the junction differs from the germline gene, which may be a read error. This sequence joins TRBV5-1 and TRBJ2-3; D unresolved. Germline V CDR1 and CDR2: SGHRS, YFSETQ. The CDR3 consists of 14 residues. DNA of the CDR3: TGCGCCAGCAGCACCTCGTTAGCACGAGATGCGCAGTATTTT. It codes for CASSTSLARDAQYF.

The genes are TRBV7-9 and TRBJ2-1; D is tentatively TRBD1 or TRBD2 (6 bases each). Trimming removed 1 base at V and 8 bases at J, with 12 bases between. The CDR3 consists of 14 residues. In germline, CDR1 is SEHNR, CDR2 FQNEAQ (reference sequence). CDR3 amino acids: CASSLGGGYDEQFF. The CDR3 DNA follows: TGTGCCAGCAGCTTAGGAGGGGGGTACGATGAGCAGTTCTTC.

The chain combines TRBV4-1 with TRBJ1-2; D not resolved. Germline CDR1 and CDR2: MGHRA and YSYEKL. The CDR3 has 16 amino acids. Trimming stripped 0 bases from V and 10 bases from J, with 21 bases between. CDR3 amino acids: CASSQDIGELGYDYTF. The CDR3 region has the DNA TGCGCCAGCAGCCAAGATATTGGCGAGTTGGGGTACGACTACACCTTC.

This clonotype was seen a handful of times. The germline gene is not matched at one end of the junction; a read error may be the cause. The gene calls are TRBV29-1 and TRBJ1-4, with a tentative D call TRBD1 (5 bases). Germline lookup yields CDR1 SQVTM and CDR2 ANQGSEA. This CDR3 is 15 amino acids long. CDR3 residues: CSVEDHQGARGELFF. DNA for the CDR3: TGCAGTGTTGAAGATCATCAGGGTGCCAGAGGAGAACTGTTTTTT.

This clonotype was counted a single time. The missing conserved phenylalanine or tryptophan at the end of this CDR3 makes a read error likely. This chain uses TRBV10-3 with TRBJ2-1, with 9 bases aligning to TRBD1. Germline V gene sequence: CDR1 ENHRY, CDR2 SYGVKD. This CDR3 comprises 14 residues. Written as DNA, the CDR3 is TGTGCCATCAGTGGTCGGACAGGGGACAATGACCAGTTCCTC. This sequence encodes CAISGRTGDNDQFL.

The V call is TRBV11-2, the J call TRBJ2-3, with D possibly TRBD2 on 6 matching bases. The V gene's germline CDR1 is SGHAT and CDR2 FQNNGV. V was pared by 9 bases and J by 3 bases, with 19 bases between. This CDR3 is built from 15 residues. CDR3 sequence reads: CASNSFSTSTDTQYF. In DNA form, the CDR3 reads TGTGCCAGTAACTCCTTCTCGACTAGTACAGATACGCAGTATTTT. The entire variable domain, with the rest obtained from reference TRBV11-2 and TRBJ2-3, is as follows: EAGVAQSPRYKIIEKRQSVAFWCNPISGHATLYWYQQILGQGPKLLIQFQNNGVVDDSQLPKDRFSAERLKGVDSTLKIQPAKLEDSAVYLCASNSFSTSTDTQYFGPGTRLTVL.

The sample holds many counts of this clonotype. The V call is TRBV29-1, the J call TRBJ2-2, with TRBD1 as a possible D gene (6 bases). In germline, CDR1 is SQVTM, CDR2 ANQGSEA. The CDR3 length is 14 residues. Trimming took 6 bases from V and 5 from J, leaving 16 bases between them. CDR3 amino acids: CSVRSQGWTGELFF. CDR3 nucleotides: TGCAGCGTCCGATCACAGGGTTGGACCGGGGAGCTGTTTTTT.

Remarks on this clonotype: The CDR3 does not close with the conserved phenylalanine or tryptophan, likely indicating a read error. Because the CDR3's place on the DNA is in doubt, the DNA is left out and the CDR3 is given as listed by TCRdb. The V and J genes are TRBV4-2 and TRBJ2-7; TRBD2 is the table's D call, not checked against the DNA. From its first to its last residue, the CDR3 has 16 amino acids. Germline V gene lookup returns CDR1 LGHNA and CDR2 YNFKEQ. The CDR3 spells CASSLGTSGRVNVRYL.

On this clonotype itself: The junction departs from germline at one end; a sequencing error may be responsible. The chain carries TRBV5-6 and TRBJ2-2; D might be TRBD1 (5 bases). The CDR3 has 15 residues. Per germline, CDR1 SGHDT and CDR2 YYEEEE. In DNA form, the CDR3 reads TGTGCCAGCAGCTTGACAGGTGGCAACACCGAGGAGCTGTTTTTT. It encodes CASSLTGGNTEELFF.

As for this clonotype: A much larger clone sits a single nucleotide away, making a read error possible. The chain carries TRBV5-1 and TRBJ2-3; 7 positions agree with TRBD2. The CDR3 covers 15 residues. CDR1 and CDR2 from the germline V gene are SGHRS and YFSETQ. The junction had 13 bases not matched to a gene; V was cut back by 7 bases and J by 5 bases. The CDR3 DNA is TGCGCCAGCTCCTGGGGGGAAGCGGGAAGAGATACGCAGTATTTT. It is translated as CASSWGEAGRDTQYF.

Points on this clonotype: At one boundary the junction diverges from the germline segment, which might be a read error. The chain joins TRBV4-2 to TRBJ1-1, with 8 bases fitting TRBD1. Germline V lookup: CDR1 LGHNA, CDR2 YNFKEQ. This CDR3 spans 17 amino acids. CDR3 nucleotide sequence: TGTGCCAGTAGCCGGACAGGGTCGGAGATCATGAACACTGAAGCTCTCTTT. Translating it yields CASSRTGSEIMNTEALF.

In this sample, this clonotype is medium-sized. The CDR3 here is CASSQDPRRALNTEAFF. The DNA for the CDR3 is TGCGCCAGCAGCCAAGACCCACGGAGAGCCTTGAACACTGAAGCTTTCTTT. This chain joins TRBV4-1 and TRBJ1-1, with unresolved D. Germline CDR1 reads MGHRA; CDR2 reads YSYEKL. Trimming removed 0 bases at V and 0 bases at J, with 14 bases between. The CDR3 is 17 amino acids.

About this clonotype itself: The CDR3 does not close with the conserved phenylalanine or tryptophan, likely indicating a read error. This sequence joins TRBV12-3 or TRBV12-4 and TRBJ1-5, with a possible D match to TRBD1 (5 bases). With 5 bases removed from V and 0 bases from J, the gap between germline ends came to 11 bases. The CDR3 sequence is 15 residues long. The CDR3 DNA reads TGTGCCAGCAGTAAGACAGTCTCTAGCAATCAGCCCCAGCATTAT. Its translation: CASSKTVSSNQPQHY.

The rearrangement links TRBV11-3 to TRBJ2-1, with 9 bases lining up with TRBD2. Trimming took 7 bases from V and 8 from J; bases not matched to a gene: 12. CDR3 size: 15 residues. Germline V gene sequence: CDR1 SGHNT, CDR2 YENEEA. In nucleotides, the CDR3 is TGTGCCAGCAACCAGACTAGCGGAGTTCACGATGAGCAGTTCTTC. Protein product: CASNQTSGVHDEQFF. The full variable domain, completed using reference TRBV11-3 and TRBJ2-1, is EAGVVQSPRYKIIEKKQPVAFWCNPISGHNTLYWYLQNLGQGPELLIRYENEEAVDDSQLPKDRFSAERLKGVDSTLKIQPAELGDSAVYLCASNQTSGVHDEQFFGPGTRLTVL.

Worth noting for this clonotype: This likely comes from a read error, as the CDR3 has no conserved phenylalanine or tryptophan at its end. The chain recombines TRBV10-2 with TRBJ2-3, with no clear D. V was clipped by 5 bases and J by 1 base, with 10 bases between them. The CDR3 loop spans 14 amino acids. Germline-derived CDR1 and CDR2 are WSHSY and SAAADI. The CDR3 here is CASSLGSRTDTQYY. The CDR3, as DNA: TGCGCCAGCAGTCTTGGCAGTCGCACAGATACGCAGTATTAT.

Note on this clonotype: The germline gene is not matched at one end of the junction; a read error may be the cause. The chain has TRBV6-2 or TRBV6-3 and TRBJ2-4; 8 nucleotides line up with TRBD2. Germline V lookup: CDR1 MNHEY, CDR2 SVGEGT. The CDR3 totals 16 residues. The CDR3 DNA reads TGTGCCAGCAGTTGGCGGGCAGCGGGAGCCAAAAACATTCAGAAATTC. It yields the protein CASSWRAAGAKNIQKF.

This clonotype has a single count. The junction shows a germline mismatch at one end, possibly a read error. The genes are TRBV4-1 and TRBJ1-5; D is unresolved. The CDR3 runs 16 residues. Germline V gives CDR1 MGHRA, CDR2 YSYEKL. This CDR3 reads CASSLRFSDPNRPQHF. Written as DNA, the CDR3 is TGCGCCAGCAGCCTACGATTTTCGGACCCCAATCGGCCCCAGCATTTT.